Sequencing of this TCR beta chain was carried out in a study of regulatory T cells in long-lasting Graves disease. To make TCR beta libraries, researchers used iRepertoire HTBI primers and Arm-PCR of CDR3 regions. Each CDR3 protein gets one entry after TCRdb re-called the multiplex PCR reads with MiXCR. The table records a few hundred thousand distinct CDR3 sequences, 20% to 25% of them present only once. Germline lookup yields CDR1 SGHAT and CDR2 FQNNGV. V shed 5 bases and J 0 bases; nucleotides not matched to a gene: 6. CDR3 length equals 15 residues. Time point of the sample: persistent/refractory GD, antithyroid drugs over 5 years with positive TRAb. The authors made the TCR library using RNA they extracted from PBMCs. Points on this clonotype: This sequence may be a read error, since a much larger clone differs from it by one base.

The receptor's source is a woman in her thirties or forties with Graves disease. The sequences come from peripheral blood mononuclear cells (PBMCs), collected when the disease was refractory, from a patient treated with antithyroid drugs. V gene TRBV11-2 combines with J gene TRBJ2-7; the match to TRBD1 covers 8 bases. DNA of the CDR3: TGTGCCAGCAGCACATCAACAGGGGGCTCCTACGAGCAGTACTTC. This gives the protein CASSTSTGGSYEQYF. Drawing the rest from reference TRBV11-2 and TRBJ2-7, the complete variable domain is EAGVAQSPRYKIIEKRQSVAFWCNPISGHATLYWYQQILGQGPKLLIQFQNNGVVDDSQLPKDRFSAERLKGVDSTLKIQPAKLEDSAVYLCASSTSTGGSYEQYFGPGTRLTVT.